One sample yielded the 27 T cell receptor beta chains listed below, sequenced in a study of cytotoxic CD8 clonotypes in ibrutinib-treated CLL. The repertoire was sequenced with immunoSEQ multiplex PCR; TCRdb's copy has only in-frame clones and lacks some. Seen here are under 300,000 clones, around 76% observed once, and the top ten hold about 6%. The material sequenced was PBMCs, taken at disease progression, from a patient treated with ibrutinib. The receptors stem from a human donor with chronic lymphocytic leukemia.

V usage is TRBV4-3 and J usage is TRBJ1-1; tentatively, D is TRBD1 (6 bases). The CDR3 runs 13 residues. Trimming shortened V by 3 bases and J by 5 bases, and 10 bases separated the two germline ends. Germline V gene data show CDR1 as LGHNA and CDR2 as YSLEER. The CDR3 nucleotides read TGCGCCAGCAGCCATACAGGGAATACTGAAGCTTTCTTT. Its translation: CASSHTGNTEAFF.

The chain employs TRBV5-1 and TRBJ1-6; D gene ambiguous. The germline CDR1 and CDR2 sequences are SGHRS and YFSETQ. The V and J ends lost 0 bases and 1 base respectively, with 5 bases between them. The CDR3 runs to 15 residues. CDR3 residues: CASSLGRSYNSPLHF. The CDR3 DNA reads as TGCGCCAGCAGCTTGGGCCGATCCTATAATTCACCCCTCCACTTT.

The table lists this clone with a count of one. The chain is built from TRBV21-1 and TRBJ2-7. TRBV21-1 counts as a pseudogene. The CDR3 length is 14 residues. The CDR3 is CASSPHLGSYEQYF. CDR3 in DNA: TGTGCCAGCAGCCCCCATTTGGGGTCCTACGAGCAGTACTTC.

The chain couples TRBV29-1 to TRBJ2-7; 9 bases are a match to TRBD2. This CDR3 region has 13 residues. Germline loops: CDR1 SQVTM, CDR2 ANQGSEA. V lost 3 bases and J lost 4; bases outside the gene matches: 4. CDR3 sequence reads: CSVEFSGRYEQYF. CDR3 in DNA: TGCAGCGTTGAGTTTAGCGGGAGATACGAGCAGTACTTC.

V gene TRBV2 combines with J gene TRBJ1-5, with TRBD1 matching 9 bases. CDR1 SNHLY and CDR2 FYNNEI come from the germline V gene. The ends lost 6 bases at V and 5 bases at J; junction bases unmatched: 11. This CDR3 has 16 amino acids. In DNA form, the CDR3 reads TGTGCCAGCAGGGACAGGGGTATCCTAGACCATCAGCCCCAGCATTTT. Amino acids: CASRDRGILDHQPQHF. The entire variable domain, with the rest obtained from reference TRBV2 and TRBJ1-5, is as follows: EPEVTQTPSHQVTQMGQEVILRCVPISNHLYFYWYRQILGQKVEFLVSFYNNEISEKSEIFDDQFSVERPDGSNFTLKIRSTKLEDSAMYFCASRDRGILDHQPQHFGDGTRLSIL.

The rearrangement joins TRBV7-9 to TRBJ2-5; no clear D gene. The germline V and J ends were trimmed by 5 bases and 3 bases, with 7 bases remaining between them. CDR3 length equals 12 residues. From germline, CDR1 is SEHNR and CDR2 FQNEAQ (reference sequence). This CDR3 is CASSPSEETQYF. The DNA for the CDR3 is TGTGCCAGCAGCCCCTCAGAAGAGACCCAGTACTTC.

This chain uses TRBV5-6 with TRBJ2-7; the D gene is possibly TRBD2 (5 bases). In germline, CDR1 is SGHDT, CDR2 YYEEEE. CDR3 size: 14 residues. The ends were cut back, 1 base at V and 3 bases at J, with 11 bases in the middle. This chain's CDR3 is CASSLFMAGYEQYF. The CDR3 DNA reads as TGTGCCAGCAGCTTGTTTATGGCGGGCTACGAGCAGTACTTC.

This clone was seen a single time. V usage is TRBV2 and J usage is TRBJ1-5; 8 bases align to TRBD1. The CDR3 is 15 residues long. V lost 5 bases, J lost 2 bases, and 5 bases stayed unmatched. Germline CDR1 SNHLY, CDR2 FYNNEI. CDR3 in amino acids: CASSRTGWGNQPQHF. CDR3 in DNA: TGTGCCAGCAGTCGGACAGGGTGGGGCAATCAGCCCCAGCATTTT.

The CDR3 region has the DNA TGTGCCAGCAGTCCGCGACAGAGAAATTCACCCCTCCACTTT. Encoded protein: CASSPRQRNSPLHF. The chain carries TRBV27 and TRBJ1-6; D perhaps matches TRBD1 (5 bases). The CDR3 sequence is 14 residues long. The germline gives CDR1 MNHEY, CDR2 SMNVEV (reference sequence). V lost 5 bases and J lost 7, with 12 bases in between.

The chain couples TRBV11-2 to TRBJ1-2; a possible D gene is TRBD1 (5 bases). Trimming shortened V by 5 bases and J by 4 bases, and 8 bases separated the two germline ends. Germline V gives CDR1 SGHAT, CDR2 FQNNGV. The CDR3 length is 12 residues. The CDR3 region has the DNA TGTGCCAGCAGCCAAGGGGCCTATGGCTACACCTTC. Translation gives CASSQGAYGYTF.

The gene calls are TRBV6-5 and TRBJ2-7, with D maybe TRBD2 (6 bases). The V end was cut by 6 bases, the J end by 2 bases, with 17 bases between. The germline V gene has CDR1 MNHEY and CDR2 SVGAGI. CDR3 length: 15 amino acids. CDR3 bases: TGTGCCAGCAGCCATGAGGGACTGGACCCCTACGAGCAGTACTTC. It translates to CASSHEGLDPYEQYF.

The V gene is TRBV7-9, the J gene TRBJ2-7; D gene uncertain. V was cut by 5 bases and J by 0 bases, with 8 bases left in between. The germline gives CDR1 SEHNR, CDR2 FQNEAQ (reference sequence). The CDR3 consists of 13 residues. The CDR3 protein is CASSNPISYEQYF. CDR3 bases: TGTGCCAGCAGCAATCCCATCTCCTACGAGCAGTACTTC. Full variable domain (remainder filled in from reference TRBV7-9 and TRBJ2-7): DTGVSQNPRHKITKRGQNVTFRCDPISEHNRLYWYRQTLGQGPEFLTYFQNEAQLEKSRLLSDRFSAERPKGSFSTLEIQRTEQGDSAMYLCASSNPISYEQYFGPGTRLTVT.

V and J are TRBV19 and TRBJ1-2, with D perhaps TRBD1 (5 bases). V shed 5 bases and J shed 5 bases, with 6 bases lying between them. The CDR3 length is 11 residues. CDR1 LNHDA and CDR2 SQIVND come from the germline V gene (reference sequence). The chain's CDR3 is CASSQGYGYTF. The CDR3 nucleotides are TGTGCCAGTAGTCAGGGTTATGGCTACACCTTC.

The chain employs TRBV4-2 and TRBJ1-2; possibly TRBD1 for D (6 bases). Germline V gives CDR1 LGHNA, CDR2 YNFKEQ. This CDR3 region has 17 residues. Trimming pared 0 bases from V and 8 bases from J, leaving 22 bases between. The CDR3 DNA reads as TGTGCCAGCAGCCAAGATAGGGGCCGGACAGTAGTACTGGGCTACACCTTC. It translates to CASSQDRGRTVVLGYTF.

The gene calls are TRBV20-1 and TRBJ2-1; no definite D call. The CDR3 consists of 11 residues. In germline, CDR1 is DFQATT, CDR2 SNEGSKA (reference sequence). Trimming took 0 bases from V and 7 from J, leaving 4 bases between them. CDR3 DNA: TGCAGTGCTAGAGATCATAATGAGCAGTTCTTC. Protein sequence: CSARDHNEQFF.

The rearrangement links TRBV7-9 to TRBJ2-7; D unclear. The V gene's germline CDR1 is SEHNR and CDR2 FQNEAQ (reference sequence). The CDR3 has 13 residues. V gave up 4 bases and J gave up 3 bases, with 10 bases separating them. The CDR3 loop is CASSSATYYEQYF. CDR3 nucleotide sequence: TGTGCCAGCAGCTCGGCCACTTACTACGAGCAGTACTTC.

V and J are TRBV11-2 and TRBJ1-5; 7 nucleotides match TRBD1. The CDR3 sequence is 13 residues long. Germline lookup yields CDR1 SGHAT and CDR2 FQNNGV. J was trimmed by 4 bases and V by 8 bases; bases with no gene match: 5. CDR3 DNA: TGTGCCAGCCAGGGGGTTGGGAATCAGCCCCAGCATTTT. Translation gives CASQGVGNQPQHF. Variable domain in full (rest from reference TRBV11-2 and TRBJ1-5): EAGVAQSPRYKIIEKRQSVAFWCNPISGHATLYWYQQILGQGPKLLIQFQNNGVVDDSQLPKDRFSAERLKGVDSTLKIQPAKLEDSAVYLCASQGVGNQPQHFGDGTRLSIL.

CDR3 protein: CASSLVPGRKYQETQYF. The CDR3 DNA reads TGTGCCAGCAGCTTGGTGCCCGGGCGGAAGTACCAAGAGACCCAGTACTTC. The chain combines TRBV5-4 with TRBJ2-5; D unresolved. V lost 0 bases and J 0 bases, leaving 15 bases between the germline ends. The CDR3 runs 17 residues. Germline assignment: CDR1 SGHNT and CDR2 YYREEE (reference sequence).

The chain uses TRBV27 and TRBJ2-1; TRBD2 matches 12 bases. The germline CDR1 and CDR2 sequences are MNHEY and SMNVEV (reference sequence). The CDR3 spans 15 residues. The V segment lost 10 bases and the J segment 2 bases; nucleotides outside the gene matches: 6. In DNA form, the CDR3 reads TGTGCCACGGGGACTAGCGGGTTAACCTACAATGAGCAGTTCTTC. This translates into CATGTSGLTYNEQFF.

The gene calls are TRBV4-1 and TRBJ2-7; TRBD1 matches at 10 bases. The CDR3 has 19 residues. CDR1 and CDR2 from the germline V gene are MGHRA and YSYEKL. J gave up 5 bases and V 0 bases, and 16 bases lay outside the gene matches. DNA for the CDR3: TGCGCCAGCAGCCAAGATATACCCCCCAGGACAGGGGGTACGAACGAGCAGTACTTC. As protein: CASSQDIPPRTGGTNEQYF.

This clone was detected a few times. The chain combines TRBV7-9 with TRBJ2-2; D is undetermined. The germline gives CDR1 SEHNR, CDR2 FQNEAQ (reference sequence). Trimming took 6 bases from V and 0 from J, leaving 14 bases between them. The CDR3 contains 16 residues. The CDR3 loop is CASRNQWATNTGELFF. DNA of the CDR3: TGTGCCAGCAGGAATCAGTGGGCCACGAACACCGGGGAGCTGTTTTTT. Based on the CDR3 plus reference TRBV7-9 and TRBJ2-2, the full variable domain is DTGVSQNPRHKITKRGQNVTFRCDPISEHNRLYWYRQTLGQGPEFLTYFQNEAQLEKSRLLSDRFSAERPKGSFSTLEIQRTEQGDSAMYLCASRNQWATNTGELFFGEGSRLTVL.

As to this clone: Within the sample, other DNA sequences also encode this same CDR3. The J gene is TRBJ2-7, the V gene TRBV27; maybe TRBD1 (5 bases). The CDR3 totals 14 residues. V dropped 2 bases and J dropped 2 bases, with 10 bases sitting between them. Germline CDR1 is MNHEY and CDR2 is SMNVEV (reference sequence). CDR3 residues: CASSLGQGAYEQYF. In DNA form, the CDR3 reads TGTGCCAGCAGTTTAGGGCAGGGTGCCTACGAGCAGTACTTC.

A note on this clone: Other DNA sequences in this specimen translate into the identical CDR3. The CDR3, as DNA: TGTGCCAGCAGCTTGGGTCAGAACAATGAGCAGTTCTTC. Residues: CASSLGQNNEQFF. This chain connects TRBV7-9 to TRBJ2-1, with D unresolved. The CDR3 is 13 residues long. V was trimmed by 3 bases and J by 5 bases, leaving 8 bases between them. CDR1 SEHNR and CDR2 FQNEAQ come from the germline V gene (reference sequence).

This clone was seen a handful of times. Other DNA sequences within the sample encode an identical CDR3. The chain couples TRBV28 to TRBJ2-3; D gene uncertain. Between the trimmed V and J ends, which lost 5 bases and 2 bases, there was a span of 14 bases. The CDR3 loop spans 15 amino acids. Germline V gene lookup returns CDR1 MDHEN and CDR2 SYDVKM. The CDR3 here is CASSPPTGLTDTQYF. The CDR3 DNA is TGTGCCAGCAGTCCCCCAACGGGTCTCACAGATACGCAGTATTTT. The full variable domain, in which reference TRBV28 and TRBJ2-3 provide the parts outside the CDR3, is DVKVTQSSRYLVKRTGEKVFLECVQDMDHENMFWYRQDPGLGLRLIYFSYDVKMKEKGDIPEGYSVSREKKERFSLILESASTNQTSMYLCASSPPTGLTDTQYFGPGTRLTVL.

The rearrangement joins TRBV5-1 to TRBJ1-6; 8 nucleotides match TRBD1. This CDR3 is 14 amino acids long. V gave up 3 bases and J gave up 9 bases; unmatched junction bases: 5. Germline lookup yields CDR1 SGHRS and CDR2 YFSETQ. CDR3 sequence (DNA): TGCGCCAGCAGCTACCAGGGGGCGGGTTCACCCCTCCACTTT. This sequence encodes CASSYQGAGSPLHF.

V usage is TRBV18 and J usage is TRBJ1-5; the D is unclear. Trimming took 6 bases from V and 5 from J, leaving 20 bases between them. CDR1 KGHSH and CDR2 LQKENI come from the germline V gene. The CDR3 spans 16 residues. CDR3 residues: CASSASAGRRDQPQHF. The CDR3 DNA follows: TGTGCCAGCTCCGCCTCGGCAGGAAGGAGAGATCAGCCCCAGCATTTT.

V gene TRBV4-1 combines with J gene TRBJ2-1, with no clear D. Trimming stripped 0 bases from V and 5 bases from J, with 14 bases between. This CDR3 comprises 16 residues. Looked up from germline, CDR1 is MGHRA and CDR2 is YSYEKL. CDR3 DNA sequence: TGCGCCAGCAGCCAAGAAGGCCCTGGATACGACAATGAGCAGTTCTTC. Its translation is CASSQEGPGYDNEQFF.